This paragraph covers one TCR beta chain sequence. CDR3 size: 13 residues. Germline V gives CDR1 GTSNPN, CDR2 SVGIG (reference sequence). Trimming removed 0 bases at V and 7 bases at J, with 13 bases between. The method was immunoSEQ multiplex PCR; TCRdb's version includes in-frame clones alone and lacks a portion of them. Counted here are approximately 110,000 clones, about 85% occurring once; the ten biggest clones make up 2% to 3%. The data stem from a study of PD-L1 blockade in urothelial cancer. The sequence was collected from a man aged 50-60 years with urothelial cancer. This specimen consisted of PBMCs, obtained around atezolizumab (anti-PD-L1) treatment. The chain employs TRBV30 and TRBJ2-7, with D possibly matching TRBD1 (5 bases). The CDR3 here is CAWSVGQPSEQYF. DNA of the CDR3: TGTGCCTGGAGTGTTGGACAACCCTCTGAGCAGTACTTC. The whole variable domain, filled in from reference TRBV30 and TRBJ2-7, reads SQTIHQWPATLVQPVGSPLSLECTVEGTSNPNLYWYRQAAGRGLQLLFYSVGIGQISSEVPQNLSASRPQDRQFILSSKKLLLSDSGFYLCAWSVGQPSEQYFGPGTRLTVT.